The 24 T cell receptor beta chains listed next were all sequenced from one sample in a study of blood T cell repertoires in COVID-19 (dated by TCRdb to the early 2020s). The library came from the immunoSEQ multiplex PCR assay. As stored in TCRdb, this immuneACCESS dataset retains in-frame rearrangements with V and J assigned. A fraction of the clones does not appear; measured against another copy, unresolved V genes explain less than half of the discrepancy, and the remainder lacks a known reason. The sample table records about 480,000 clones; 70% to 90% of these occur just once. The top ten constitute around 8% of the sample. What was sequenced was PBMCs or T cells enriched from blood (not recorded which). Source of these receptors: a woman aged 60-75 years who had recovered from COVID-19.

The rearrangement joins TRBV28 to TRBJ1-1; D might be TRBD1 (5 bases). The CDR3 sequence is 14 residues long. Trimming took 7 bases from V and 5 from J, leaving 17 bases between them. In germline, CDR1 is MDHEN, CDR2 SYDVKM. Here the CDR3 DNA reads TGTGCCAGCACCACCCCAGGGAAGGCGACTGAAGCTTTCTTT. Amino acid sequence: CASTTPGKATEAFF.

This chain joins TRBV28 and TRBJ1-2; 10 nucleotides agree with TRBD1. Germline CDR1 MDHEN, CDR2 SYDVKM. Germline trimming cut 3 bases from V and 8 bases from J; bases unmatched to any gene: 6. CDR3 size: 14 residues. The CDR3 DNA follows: TGTGCCAGCAGTTTGATGGGACAGGGGACGGGCTACACCTTC. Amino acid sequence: CASSLMGQGTGYTF.

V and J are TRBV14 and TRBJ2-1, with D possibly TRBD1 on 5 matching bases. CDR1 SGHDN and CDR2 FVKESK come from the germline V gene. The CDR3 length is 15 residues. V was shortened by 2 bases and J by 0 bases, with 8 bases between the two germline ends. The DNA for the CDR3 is TGTGCCAGCAGCCAACAGGGTGGCTCCTACAATGAGCAGTTCTTC. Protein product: CASSQQGGSYNEQFF. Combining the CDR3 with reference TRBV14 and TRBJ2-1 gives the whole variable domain EAGVTQFPSHSVIEKGQTVTLRCDPISGHDNLYWYRRVMGKEIKFLLHFVKESKQDESGMPNNRFLAERTGGTYSTLKVQPAELEDSGVYFCASSQQGGSYNEQFFGPGTRLTVL.

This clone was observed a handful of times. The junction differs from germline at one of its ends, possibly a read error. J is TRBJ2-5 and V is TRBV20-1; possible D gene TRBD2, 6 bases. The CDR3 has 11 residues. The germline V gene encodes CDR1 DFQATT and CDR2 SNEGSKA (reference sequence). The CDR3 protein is CSASAGGRTHF. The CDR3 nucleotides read TGCAGTGCTAGCGCCGGGGGACGGACTCACTTC.

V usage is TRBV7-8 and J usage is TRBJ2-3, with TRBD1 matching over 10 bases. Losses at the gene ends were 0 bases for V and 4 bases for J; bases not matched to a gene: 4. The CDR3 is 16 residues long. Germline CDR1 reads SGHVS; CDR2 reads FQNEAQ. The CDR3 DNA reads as TGTGCCAGCAGCTTAGCCGGACAGGGGGGACCAGATACGCAGTATTTT. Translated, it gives CASSLAGQGGPDTQYF.

Written as DNA, the CDR3 is TGTGCCAGCAGCTTTGGTGAACGGAACTATGGCTACACCTTC. It specifies CASSFGERNYGYTF. V and J are TRBV11-2 and TRBJ1-2; the D is unclear. Trimming removed 3 bases from V and 2 bases from J, with 10 bases in between. The CDR3 is made up of 14 amino acids. Germline V lookup: CDR1 SGHAT, CDR2 FQNNGV. The full variable domain, its missing parts supplied by reference TRBV11-2 and TRBJ1-2, is EAGVAQSPRYKIIEKRQSVAFWCNPISGHATLYWYQQILGQGPKLLIQFQNNGVVDDSQLPKDRFSAERLKGVDSTLKIQPAKLEDSAVYLCASSFGERNYGYTFGSGTRLTVV.

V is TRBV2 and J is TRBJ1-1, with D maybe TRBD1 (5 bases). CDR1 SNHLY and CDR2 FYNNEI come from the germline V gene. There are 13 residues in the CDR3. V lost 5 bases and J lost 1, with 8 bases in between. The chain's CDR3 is CASSQDKNTEAFF. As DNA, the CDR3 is TGTGCCAGCAGTCAGGACAAGAACACTGAAGCTTTCTTT.

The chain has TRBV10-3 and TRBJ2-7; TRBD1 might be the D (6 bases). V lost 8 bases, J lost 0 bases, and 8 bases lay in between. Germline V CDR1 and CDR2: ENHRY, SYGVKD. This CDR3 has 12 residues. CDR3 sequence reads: CAIRDNSYEQYF. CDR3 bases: TGTGCCATCCGGGACAACTCCTACGAGCAGTACTTC.

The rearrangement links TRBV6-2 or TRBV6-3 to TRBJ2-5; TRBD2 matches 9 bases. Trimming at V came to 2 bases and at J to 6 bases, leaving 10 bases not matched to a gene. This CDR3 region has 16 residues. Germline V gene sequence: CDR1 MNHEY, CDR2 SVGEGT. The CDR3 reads CASSYKGGGASKTQYF. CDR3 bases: TGTGCCAGCAGTTACAAAGGCGGGGGGGCCTCCAAGACCCAGTACTTC.

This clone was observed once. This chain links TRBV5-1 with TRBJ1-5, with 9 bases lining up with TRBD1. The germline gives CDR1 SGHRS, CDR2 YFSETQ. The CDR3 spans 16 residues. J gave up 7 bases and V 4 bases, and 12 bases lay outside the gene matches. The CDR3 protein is CASSLTGTGRGQPQHF. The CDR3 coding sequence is TGCGCCAGCAGCCTCACCGGGACAGGGCGTGGACAGCCCCAGCATTTT.

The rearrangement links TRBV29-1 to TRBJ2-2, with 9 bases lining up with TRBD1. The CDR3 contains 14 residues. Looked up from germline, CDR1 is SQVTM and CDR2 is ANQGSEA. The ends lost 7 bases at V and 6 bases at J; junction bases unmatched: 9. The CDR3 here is CSARDRVWSGELFF. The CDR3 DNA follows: TGCAGCGCTAGGGACAGGGTCTGGTCCGGGGAGCTGTTTTTT.

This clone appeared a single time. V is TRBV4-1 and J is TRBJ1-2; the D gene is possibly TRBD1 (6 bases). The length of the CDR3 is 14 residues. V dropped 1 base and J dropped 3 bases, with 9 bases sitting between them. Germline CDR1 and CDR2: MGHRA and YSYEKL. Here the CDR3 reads CASSQAGGDYGYTF. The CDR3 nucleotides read TGCGCCAGCAGCCAAGCTGGGGGCGACTATGGCTACACCTTC.

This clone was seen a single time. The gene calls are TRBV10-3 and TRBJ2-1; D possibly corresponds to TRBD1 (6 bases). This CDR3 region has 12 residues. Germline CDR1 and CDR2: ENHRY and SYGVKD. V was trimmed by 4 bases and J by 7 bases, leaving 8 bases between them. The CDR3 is CAISGDRNEQFF. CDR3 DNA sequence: TGTGCCATCAGTGGAGACAGGAATGAGCAGTTCTTC.

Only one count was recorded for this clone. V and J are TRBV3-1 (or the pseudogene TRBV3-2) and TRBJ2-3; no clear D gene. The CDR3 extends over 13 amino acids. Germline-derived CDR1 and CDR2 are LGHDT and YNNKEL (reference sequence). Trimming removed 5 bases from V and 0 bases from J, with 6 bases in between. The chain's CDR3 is CASSVLSTDTQYF. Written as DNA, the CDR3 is TGTGCCAGCAGCGTGTTAAGCACAGATACGCAGTATTTT.

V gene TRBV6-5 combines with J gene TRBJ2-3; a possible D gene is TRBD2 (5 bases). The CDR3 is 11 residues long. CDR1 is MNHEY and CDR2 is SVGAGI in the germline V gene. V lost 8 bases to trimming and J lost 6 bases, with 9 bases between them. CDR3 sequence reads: CASFGLDTQYF. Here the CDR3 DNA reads TGTGCCAGCTTCGGACTGGATACGCAGTATTTT.

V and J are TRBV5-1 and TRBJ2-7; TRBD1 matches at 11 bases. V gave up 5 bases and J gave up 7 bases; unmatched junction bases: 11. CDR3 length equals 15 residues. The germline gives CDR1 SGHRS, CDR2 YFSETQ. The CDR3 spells CASSWTGGNSGEQYF. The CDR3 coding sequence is TGCGCCAGCAGTTGGACAGGGGGCAACTCGGGTGAGCAGTACTTC.

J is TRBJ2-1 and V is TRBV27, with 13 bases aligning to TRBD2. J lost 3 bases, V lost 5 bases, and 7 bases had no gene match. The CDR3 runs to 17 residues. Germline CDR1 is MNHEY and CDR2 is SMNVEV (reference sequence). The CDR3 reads CASSPGLAGVFYNEQFF. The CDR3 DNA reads TGTGCCAGCAGTCCCGGACTAGCGGGGGTCTTCTACAATGAGCAGTTCTTC.

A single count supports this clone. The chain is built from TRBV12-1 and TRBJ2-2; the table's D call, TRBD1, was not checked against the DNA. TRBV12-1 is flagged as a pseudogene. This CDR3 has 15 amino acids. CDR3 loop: CASSFARGCTGELFF. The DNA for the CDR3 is TGTGCCAGCAGCTTTGCCAGGGGGTGCACCGGGGAGCTGTTTTTT.

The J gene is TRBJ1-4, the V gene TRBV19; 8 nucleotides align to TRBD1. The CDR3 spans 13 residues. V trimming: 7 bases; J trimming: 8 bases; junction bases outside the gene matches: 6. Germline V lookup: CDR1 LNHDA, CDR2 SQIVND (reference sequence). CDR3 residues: CASTQGAGEKLFF. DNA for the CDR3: TGTGCCAGTACCCAGGGGGCTGGGGAAAAACTGTTTTTT.

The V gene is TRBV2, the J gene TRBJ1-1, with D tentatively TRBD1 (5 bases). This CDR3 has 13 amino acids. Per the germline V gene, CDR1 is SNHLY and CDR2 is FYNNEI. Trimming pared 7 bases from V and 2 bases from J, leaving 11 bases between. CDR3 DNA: TGTGCCAGCAAACCGCAGGGAAACACTGAAGCTTTCTTT. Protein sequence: CASKPQGNTEAFF.

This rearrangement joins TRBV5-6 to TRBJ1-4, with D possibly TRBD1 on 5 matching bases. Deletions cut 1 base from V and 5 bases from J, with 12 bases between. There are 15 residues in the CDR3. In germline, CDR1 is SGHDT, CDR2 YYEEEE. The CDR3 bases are TGTGCCAGCAGCTTGTGGGGCAGAAAGAATGAAAAACTGTTTTTT. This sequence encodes CASSLWGRKNEKLFF.

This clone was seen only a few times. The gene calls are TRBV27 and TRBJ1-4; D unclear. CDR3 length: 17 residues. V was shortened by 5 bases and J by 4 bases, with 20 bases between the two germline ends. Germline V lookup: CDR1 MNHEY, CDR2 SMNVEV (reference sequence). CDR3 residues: CASSPQGLQRDNEKLFF. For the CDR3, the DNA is TGTGCCAGCAGTCCCCAAGGACTACAGCGGGATAATGAAAAACTGTTTTTT. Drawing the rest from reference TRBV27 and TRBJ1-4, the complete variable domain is EAQVTQNPRYLITVTGKKLTVTCSQNMNHEYMSWYRQDPGLGLRQIYYSMNVEVTDKGDVPEGYKVSRKEKRNFPLILESPSPNQTSLYFCASSPQGLQRDNEKLFFGSGTQLSVL.

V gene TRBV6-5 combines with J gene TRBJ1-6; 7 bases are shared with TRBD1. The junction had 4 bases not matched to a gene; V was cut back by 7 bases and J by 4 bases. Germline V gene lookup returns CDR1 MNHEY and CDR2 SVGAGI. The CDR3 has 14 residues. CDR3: CASKQGLYNSPLHF. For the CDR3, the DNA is TGTGCCAGCAAACAGGGGTTGTATAATTCACCCCTCCACTTT.

CDR3 loop: CASGRLAGGTDTQYF. CDR3 coding DNA: TGTGCCAGCGGAAGACTAGCGGGGGGCACAGATACGCAGTATTTT. The rearrangement uses TRBV9 and TRBJ2-3; 12 bases map to TRBD2. The CDR3 consists of 15 residues. J was trimmed by 1 base and V by 7 bases; bases with no gene match: 4. Germline CDR1 SGDLS, CDR2 YYNGEE.